The T cell receptor (beta chain) under discussion was sequenced for a study of T cells in Graves' hyperthyroidism and ophthalmopathy. Hyperthyroidism patients were newly diagnosed, had disease duration under 2 months, and were aged 18 to 65 years. The PBMCs studied were ones that came from about 9.9 ml fresh peripheral blood. Researchers amplified the TCR beta CDR3 regions from RNA transcripts. The primer set for the first-round RT-PCR of the TCR CDR3 was HTBI. TCRdb passed the multiplex PCR reads through MiXCR, listing each CDR3 protein once. The sample comprises around 290,000 distinct CDR3 sequences, about 14% of which are singletons, and 7% to 8.5% rests with the top ten. Regarding the study as a whole: A model built on 13 V-J features separated ophthalmopathy from stable hyperthyroidism. Most thyroid clonotypes that were expanded above 0.001 also turned up in blood.

This clonotype appeared many times. Its target is not known. The TCR sequence derives from a woman in her thirties with Graves' hyperthyroidism that later progressed to Graves' ophthalmopathy. What was sequenced was blood.

Written as DNA, the CDR3 is TGTGCCAGCAGTTTACTCCCGACAGGAGGGACTGAAGCTTTCTTT. It specifies CASSLLPTGGTEAFF. The gene calls are TRBV28 and TRBJ1-1, with a weak D call TRBD1 (6 bases). Trimming removed 2 bases from V and 5 bases from J, with 15 bases in between. The CDR3 totals 15 residues. Germline-derived CDR1 and CDR2 are MDHEN and SYDVKM.